The rows below give T cell receptor beta chains drawn from one sample of a study of control samples from healthy donors and cancer patients. This table comes from immunoSEQ multiplex PCR, and its TCRdb copy is limited to in-frame clones, with some not included. The table includes 150,000 or so clones, over 85% detected once. Sequencing was performed on blood. These receptors were taken from a man younger than 30 in good health. The CDR3 runs from the conserved cysteine through the conserved F or W. The D gene is left open where the match is weak. Size is omitted from some rows. Given values are once, few, many or a class for expanded clones.

J: TRBJ2-3
D: .
size: .
V: TRBV5-6
CDR3: CASLTLASSTDTQYF
DNA: TGTGCCAGCCTAACTCTAGCGTCTAGCACAGATACGCAGTATTTT

J: TRBJ2-7
D: TRBD1
size: .
V: TRBV5-1
CDR3: CASSFPTGTGGYEQYF
DNA: TGCGCCAGCAGCTTCCCGACCGGGACAGGAGGCTACGAGCAGTACTTC

J: TRBJ1-6
D: .
size: once
V: TRBV28
CDR3: CAVGRGNSPLHF
DNA: TGTGCCGTCGGAAGGGGGAATTCACCCCTCCACTTT

J: TRBJ2-5
D: .
size: .
V: TRBV3-1/TRBV3-2
CDR3: CASSQGTGNPGETQYF
DNA: TGTGCCAGCAGCCAAGGCACAGGGAATCCCGGAGAGACCCAGTACTTC

J: TRBJ2-5
D: .
size: .
V: TRBV7-2
CDR3: CASSRQETQYF
DNA: TGTGCCAGCAGCCGACAAGAGACCCAGTACTTC

J: TRBJ2-7
D: .
size: .
V: TRBV4-3
CDR3: CASSQGVARAYEQYF
DNA: TGCGCCAGCAGCCAAGGTGTTGCAAGAGCGTACGAGCAGTACTTC

J: TRBJ1-5
D: .
size: once
V: TRBV4-1
CDR3: CASSQGVARPHRHF
DNA: TGCGCCAGCAGCCAAGGGGTTGCGCGCCCCCACCGGCATTTT

J: TRBJ1-2
D: .
size: .
V: TRBV2
CDR3: CASSEATANYGYTF
DNA: TGTGCCAGCAGTGAGGCGACAGCTAACTATGGCTACACCTTC

J: TRBJ2-1
D: .
size: .
V: TRBV7-3
CDR3: CASSLRTGDEQFF
DNA: TGTGCCAGCAGCTTACGGACGGGCGATGAGCAGTTCTTC

J: TRBJ1-1
D: TRBD1
size: .
V: TRBV27
CDR3: CASSLSRGRSEPETFF
DNA: TGTGCCAGCAGTTTATCGAGGGGGCGGTCCGAACCCGAGACTTTCTTT

J: TRBJ1-1
D: .
size: .
V: TRBV7-8
CDR3: CASRRIDSGTEAFF
DNA: TGTGCCAGCAGACGCATCGACAGTGGGACTGAAGCTTTCTTT

J: TRBJ1-2
D: .
size: .
V: TRBV7-9
CDR3: CASSSLGHFRGYTF
DNA: TGTGCCAGCAGCTCCCTTGGACACTTTCGTGGCTACACCTTC

J: TRBJ2-7
D: .
size: .
V: TRBV29-1
CDR3: CSVIAANSYEQYF
DNA: TGCAGCGTGATAGCGGCTAACTCCTACGAGCAGTACTTC

J: TRBJ1-1
D: .
size: .
V: TRBV11-2
CDR3: CASSLAGEPYRNTEAFF
DNA: TGTGCCAGCAGCTTAGCAGGGGAGCCTTACCGGAACACTGAAGCTTTCTTT

J: TRBJ2-1
D: TRBD2
size: .
V: TRBV27
CDR3: CASSLALGTSGSRPNDEQFF
DNA: TGTGCCAGCAGTTTGGCCCTCGGGACTAGCGGGAGTAGGCCAAACGATGAGCAGTTCTTC

J: TRBJ2-2
D: .
size: few
V: TRBV6-5
CDR3: CASRGAGETGELFF
DNA: TGTGCCAGCAGGGGGGCAGGGGAAACCGGGGAGCTGTTTTTT

J: TRBJ2-1
D: TRBD2
size: .
V: TRBV7-2
CDR3: CASSFFPYVAGGVNEQFF
DNA: TGTGCCAGCAGCTTTTTTCCCTACGTAGCGGGAGGCGTCAATGAGCAGTTCTTC

J: TRBJ1-5
D: .
size: .
V: TRBV30
CDR3: CAWSAKRTSNQPQHF
DNA: TGTGCCTGGAGTGCGAAGAGGACTAGCAATCAGCCCCAGCATTTT

J: TRBJ1-4
D: .
size: .
V: TRBV6-1
CDR3: CASSEPGDTSLGEKLFF
DNA: TGTGCCAGCAGTGAACCGGGGGACACTTCCCTGGGTGAAAAACTGTTTTTT

J: TRBJ2-1
D: TRBD2
size: .
V: TRBV27
CDR3: CASSHGTSGKFF
DNA: TGTGCCAGCAGTCACGGGACTAGCGGAAAGTTCTTC

J: TRBJ1-2
D: .
size: once
V: TRBV19
CDR3: CASSIVTPGVYTF
DNA: TGTGCCAGTAGTATTGTTACGCCGGGAGTCTACACCTTC

J: TRBJ1-2
D: TRBD1
size: .
V: TRBV6-5
CDR3: CATGTVANYGYTF
DNA: TGTGCCACCGGGACAGTAGCTAACTATGGCTACACCTTC

J: TRBJ2-1
D: .
size: few
V: TRBV7-2
CDR3: CASSLYYNEQFF
DNA: TGTGCCAGCAGCTTGTACTACAATGAGCAGTTCTTC